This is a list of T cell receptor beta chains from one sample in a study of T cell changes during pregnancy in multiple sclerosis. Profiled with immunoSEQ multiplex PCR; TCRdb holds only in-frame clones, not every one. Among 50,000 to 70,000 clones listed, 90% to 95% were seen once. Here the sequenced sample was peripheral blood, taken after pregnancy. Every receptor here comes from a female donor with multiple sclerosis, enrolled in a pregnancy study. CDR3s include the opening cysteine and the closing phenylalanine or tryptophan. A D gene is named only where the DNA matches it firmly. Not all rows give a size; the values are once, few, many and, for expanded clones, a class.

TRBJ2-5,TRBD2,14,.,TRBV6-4,TGTGCCAGCAGCCTCCCGGGAGGTTGGGAGACCCAGTACTTC,CASSLPGGWETQYF
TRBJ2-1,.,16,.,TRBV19,TGTGCCAGTAGTATAGACAGTACAGGGTTGGTCAATGAGCAGTTCTTC,CASSIDSTGLVNEQFF
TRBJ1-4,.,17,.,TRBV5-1,TGCGCCAGCAGCTTGGTGGGGGCAGGGTCAACTAATGAAAAACTGTTTTTT,CASSLVGAGSTNEKLFF
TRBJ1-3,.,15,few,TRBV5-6,TGTGCCAGCAGCTGGACACCGAGCTCTGGAAACACCATATATTTT,CASSWTPSSGNTIYF
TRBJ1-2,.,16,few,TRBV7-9,TGTGCCAGCAGCTCCTCGGGGGGCGGAGTAGGAAATGGCTACACCTTC,CASSSSGGGVGNGYTF
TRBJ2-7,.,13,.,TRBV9,TGTGCCAGCAGCCCCTTTTCCTCTTACGAGCAGTACTTC,CASSPFSSYEQYF
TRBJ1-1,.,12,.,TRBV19,TGTGCCAGTAAATATCCCCGGGCTGAAGCTTTCTTT,CASKYPRAEAFF
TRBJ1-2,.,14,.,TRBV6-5,TGTGCCAGCAGTCGAAACGCACTTAACTATGGCTACACCTTC,CASSRNALNYGYTF
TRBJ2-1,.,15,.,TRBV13,TGTGCCAGCAGCCGGCCCCTCGACAGAGTCCATGAGCAGTTCTTC,CASSRPLDRVHEQFF
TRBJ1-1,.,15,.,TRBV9,TGTGCCAGCAGCGTAAGCCCGGTTGGGAACACTGAAGCTTTCTTT,CASSVSPVGNTEAFF
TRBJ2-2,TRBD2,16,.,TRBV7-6,TGTGCCAGCCACGGGTCAGCGGGACTGAACACCGGGGAGCTGTTTTTT,CASHGSAGLNTGELFF
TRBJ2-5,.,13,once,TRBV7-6,TGTGCCAGCAGCTTAGGCCTAAAAGAGACCCAGTACTTC,CASSLGLKETQYF
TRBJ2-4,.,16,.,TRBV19,TGTGCCAGTAGTATGTCGGGGAACGGGGCCAAAAACATTCAGTACTTC,CASSMSGNGAKNIQYF
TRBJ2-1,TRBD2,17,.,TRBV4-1,TGCGCCAGCAGCCACCTAGCGGGACTCGGCTCCTACAATGAGCAGTTCTTC,CASSHLAGLGSYNEQFF
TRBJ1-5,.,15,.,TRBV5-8,TGTGCCAGCAGCCCAGGGGACGGAGCCGGTCAGCCCCAGCATTTT,CASSPGDGAGQPQHF
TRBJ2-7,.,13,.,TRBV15,TGTGCCACCAGTCCCTTCGGTAGCCACGAGCAGTACTTC,CATSPFGSHEQYF
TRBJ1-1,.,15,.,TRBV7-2,TGTGCCAGCAGCTTCCGGACGGGAGGAGGCACTGAAGCTTTCTTT,CASSFRTGGGTEAFF
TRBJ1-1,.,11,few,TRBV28,TGTGCCAGCAGTTCAACGCGTGAAGCTTTCTTT,CASSSTREAFF
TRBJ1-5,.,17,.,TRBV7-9,TGTGCCAGCAGCCATGCCCCCTGGCGAGGAAGCAATCAGCCCCAGCATTTT,CASSHAPWRGSNQPQHF
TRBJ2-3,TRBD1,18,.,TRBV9,TGTGCCAGCAGCGTAAACAGGGGGCTGAGCGGGGTCACAGATACGCAGTATTTT,CASSVNRGLSGVTDTQYF
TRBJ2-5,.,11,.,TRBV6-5,TGTGCCAGCATCTACCTGGAGACCCAGTACTTC,CASIYLETQYF
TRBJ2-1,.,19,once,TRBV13,TGTGCCAGCAGCTTAAAGCTGGGTGGGCCAATTGGTACCTACAATGAGCAGTTCTTC,CASSLKLGGPIGTYNEQFF
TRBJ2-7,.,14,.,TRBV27,TGTGCCAGCAGTTTTGGGGGGAGAGCATACGAGCAGTACTTC,CASSFGGRAYEQYF
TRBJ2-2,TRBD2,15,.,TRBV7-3,TGTGCCAGCAGCAATAGCGGGAGGAACACCGGGGAGCTGTTTTTT,CASSNSGRNTGELFF
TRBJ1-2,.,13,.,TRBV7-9,TGTGCCAGCAGCTTAGATACAGGGCTTGGCTACACCTTC,CASSLDTGLGYTF
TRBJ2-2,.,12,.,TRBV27,TGTGCCAGTCGGGGGGCGAACGGGGAGCTGTTTTTT,CASRGANGELFF
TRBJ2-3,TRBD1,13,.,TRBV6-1,TGTGCCAGCAGGACAGGGCTGGGAGATACGCAGTATTTT,CASRTGLGDTQYF
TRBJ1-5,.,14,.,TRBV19,TGTGCCAGTAGTATGTCCGTCCGATCGGGGCCCCAGCATTTT,CASSMSVRSGPQHF
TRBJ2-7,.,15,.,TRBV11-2,TGTGCCAGCAGCTTAGGGTCCCGGGAGTTGAACGAGCAGTACTTC,CASSLGSRELNEQYF
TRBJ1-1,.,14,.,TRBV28,TGTGCCAGCAGTTTACAAATCGGGGACACTGAAGCTTTCTTT,CASSLQIGDTEAFF
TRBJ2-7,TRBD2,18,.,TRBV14,TGTGCCAGCAGCCAAGAGGGGTTAGGGCTAGCGGCACACTACGAGCAGTACTTC,CASSQEGLGLAAHYEQYF
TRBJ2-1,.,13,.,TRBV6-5,TGTGCCAGCACCCCCCGCGGCTACAATGAGCAGTTCTTC,CASTPRGYNEQFF
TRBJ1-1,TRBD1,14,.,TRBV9,TGTGCCAGCAGCGCCGGGACAGTAAGTTCCGAAGCTTTCTTT,CASSAGTVSSEAFF
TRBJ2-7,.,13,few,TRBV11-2,TGTGCCAGCAGCTCGACAGCAAGCTACGAGCAGTACTTC,CASSSTASYEQYF
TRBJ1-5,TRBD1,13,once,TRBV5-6,TGTGCCAGCAGCCGACAGGGAGATCAGCCCCAGCATTTT,CASSRQGDQPQHF
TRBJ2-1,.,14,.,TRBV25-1,TGTGCCAGCAGCCAGGTCTCCGGTTACAATGAGCAGTTCTTC,CASSQVSGYNEQFF
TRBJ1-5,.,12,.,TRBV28,TGTGCCAGCAGGTTGGAGGATCAGCCCCAGCATTTT,CASRLEDQPQHF
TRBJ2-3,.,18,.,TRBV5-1,TGCGCCAGCAGCCCGGGACTTCTAAAGGGCACCAGCACAGATACGCAGTATTTT,CASSPGLLKGTSTDTQYF
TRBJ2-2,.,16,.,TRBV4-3,TGCGCCAGCAGCCGACGGGGTGGATTTAGTACCGGGGAGCTGTTTTTT,CASSRRGGFSTGELFF